The 4 T cell receptor beta chains given below trace back to one sample, sequenced in a study of T cell changes during pregnancy in multiple sclerosis. Libraries were prepared by immunoSEQ multiplex PCR; TCRdb keeps only in-frame clonotypes and omits some of them. The table records under 40,000 clones, 93% of them present only once. The sample here was CD8+ T cells from peripheral blood mononuclear cells, taken in the third trimester of pregnancy. These receptors were obtained from a female donor with multiple sclerosis, enrolled in a pregnancy study.

The rearrangement links TRBV27 to TRBJ2-2, with TRBD1 matching 9 bases. The V segment lost 3 bases and the J segment 5 bases; nucleotides outside the gene matches: 4. Germline values: CDR1 MNHEY, CDR2 SMNVEV (reference sequence). The CDR3 runs 15 residues. The CDR3 loop is CASSLGQGGTGELFF. CDR3 nucleotides: TGTGCCAGCAGTTTGGGACAGGGTGGGACCGGGGAGCTGTTTTTT.

The rearrangement joins TRBV14 to TRBJ1-2; D might be TRBD1 (6 bases). Germline-derived CDR1 and CDR2 are SGHDN and FVKESK. This CDR3 comprises 14 residues. Trimming cost V 4 bases and J 4 bases, with 13 bases left between them. CDR3: CASSPQGGGYGYTF. CDR3 nucleotides: TGTGCCAGCAGCCCCCAGGGAGGGGGCTATGGCTACACCTTC.

The V and J genes are TRBV29-1 and TRBJ2-6; D is unclear. Trimming shortened V by 5 bases and J by 5 bases, and 16 bases separated the two germline ends. This CDR3 is built from 15 residues. Germline CDR1 is SQVTM and CDR2 is ANQGSEA. The CDR3 nucleotides are TGCAGCGTTTCACACGTACTAAGTCGGGCCAACGTCCTGACTTTC. Translation: CSVSHVLSRANVLTF.

The chain employs TRBV2 and TRBJ2-4; no clear D gene. This CDR3 is built from 15 residues. Trimming removed 2 bases at V and 0 bases at J, with 8 bases between. Per germline, CDR1 SNHLY and CDR2 FYNNEI. CDR3 protein: CASSERLQAKNIQYF. The DNA of the CDR3 is TGTGCCAGCAGTGAAAGACTGCAAGCCAAAAACATTCAGTACTTC.